The rows below give T cell receptor beta chains drawn from one sample of a study of lymphopenia after photon versus proton radiotherapy. Data came from immunoSEQ multiplex PCR; TCRdb stores just in-frame clones and leaves some out. Of 37,000 or so clones listed, about 82% are singletons. The sequenced sample was peripheral blood, obtained from a patient treated with proton-based radiotherapy. The source of these receptors is a woman in her 70s with pancreatic cancer. Some clones in this sample may be carry-over from other donors' samples. Both conserved end residues are part of each CDR3. A D gene is named only where the DNA matches it firmly. Where a row states a size, it is once, few, many or the class of an expanded clone; other rows omit it.

>TRBV4-1|-|TRBJ1-2|few
CASSQDLGGNYGYTF
TGCGCCAGCAGCCAAGATCTCGGGGGCAACTATGGCTACACCTTC
>TRBV5-1|-|TRBJ2-2|-
CASSLLFTGELFF
TGCGCCAGCAGCTTGTTATTCACCGGGGAGCTGTTTTTT
>TRBV28|-|TRBJ1-2|once
CASSLKGYVYGYTF
TGTGCCAGCAGTTTAAAGGGATACGTCTATGGCTACACCTTC
>TRBV7-2|TRBD1|TRBJ2-7|-
CASSLAVTGVGEQYF
TGTGCCAGCAGCTTAGCGGTGACAGGGGTCGGCGAGCAGTACTTC
>TRBV7-2|-|TRBJ2-1|-
CASSLSPDGEQFF
TGTGCCAGCAGCTTATCCCCCGATGGGGAGCAGTTCTTC
>TRBV19|TRBD2|TRBJ2-7|few
CASSRPTSGASWEQYF
TGTGCCAGTAGCCGCCCGACTAGCGGGGCTTCTTGGGAGCAGTACTTC
>TRBV18|-|TRBJ1-1|-
CASSPVEINTEAFF
TGTGCCAGCTCACCGGTCGAAATTAACACTGAAGCTTTCTTT
>TRBV6-5|-|TRBJ2-7|once
CASILHMRLYEQYF
TGTGCCAGCATTCTTCATATGCGTCTCTACGAGCAGTACTTC
>TRBV2|TRBD1|TRBJ1-6|few
CASSSTGVYSPLHF
TGTGCCAGCAGCTCAACAGGGGTTTACTCACCCCTCCACTTT
>TRBV2|TRBD1|TRBJ1-2|-
CASPGRDSNYGYTF
TGTGCCAGCCCCGGCCGGGACAGCAACTATGGCTACACCTTC
>TRBV30|-|TRBJ2-7|-
CAWSRQGYGEQYF
TGTGCCTGGAGTAGGCAGGGATACGGCGAGCAGTACTTC
>TRBV28|-|TRBJ2-3|-
CATDSGVGTDTQYF
TGTGCCACCGATAGCGGCGTCGGCACAGATACGCAGTATTTT
>TRBV4-1|-|TRBJ1-2|-
CASSQDQGTREGYTF
TGCGCCAGCAGCCAAGACCAGGGGACAAGGGAAGGCTACACCTTC
>TRBV28|TRBD1|TRBJ1-4|-
CASRGQGNEKLFF
TGTGCCAGCAGAGGACAGGGAAATGAAAAACTGTTTTTT
>TRBV4-1|-|TRBJ2-7|once
CASSQAGGGSSYEQYF
TGCGCCAGCAGCCAAGCGGGCGGGGGCTCCTCCTACGAGCAGTACTTC
>TRBV7-2|-|TRBJ1-4|-
CASSPLVGRAVGEKLFF
TGTGCCAGCAGCCCACTGGTGGGGCGAGCAGTGGGGGAAAAACTGTTTTTT
>TRBV4-3|TRBD2|TRBJ2-1|-
CASSQAGPGLAGSSYNEQFF
TGCGCCAGCAGCCAAGCGGGACCGGGACTAGCGGGGAGCTCCTACAATGAGCAGTTCTTC
>TRBV5-1|TRBD1|TRBJ2-7|-
CASSTRQGAYEQYF
TGCGCCAGCAGCACTAGACAGGGGGCTTACGAGCAGTACTTC
>TRBV6-5|TRBD1|TRBJ1-4|-
CASSASGTGLEKLFF
TGTGCCAGCAGTGCCTCCGGGACAGGGCTAGAAAAACTGTTTTTT
>TRBV7-9|-|TRBJ1-3|-
CASSLVNGGSSGNTIYF
TGTGCCAGCAGCTTAGTTAATGGCGGAAGCTCTGGAAACACCATATATTTT
>TRBV28|TRBD1|TRBJ2-7|-
CASSSQGVEGEQYF
TGTGCCAGCAGTTCCCAGGGGGTAGAGGGCGAGCAGTACTTC
>TRBV11-3|-|TRBJ1-5|-
CASSLGLQGNQPQHF
TGTGCCAGCAGCTTAGGTCTACAGGGCAATCAGCCCCAGCATTTT
>TRBV4-2|TRBD2|TRBJ2-2|-
CASSSGLAGGVGELFF
TGTGCCAGCAGCTCGGGACTAGCGGGAGGAGTCGGGGAGCTGTTTTTT
>TRBV27|TRBD2|TRBJ2-7|once
CASSLSSGSINEQYF
TGTGCCAGCAGTTTATCTAGCGGGAGTATCAACGAGCAGTACTTC
>TRBV11-2|TRBD1|TRBJ1-1|-
CASSQGGAWNTEAFF
TGTGCCAGCAGTCAAGGGGGCGCGTGGAACACTGAAGCTTTCTTT
>TRBV29-1|TRBD2|TRBJ2-2|-
CSVGRLASTGELFF
TGCAGCGTGGGGAGACTAGCTTCCACCGGGGAGCTGTTTTTT
>TRBV5-1|-|TRBJ1-1|-
CASSNGQMNTEAFF
TGCGCCAGCAGCAACGGACAAATGAACACTGAAGCTTTCTTT
>TRBV19|-|TRBJ2-5|-
CASSIAGAETQYF
TGTGCCAGTAGTATAGCGGGGGCAGAGACCCAGTACTTC
>TRBV9|TRBD2|TRBJ2-1|-
CASSAKGAGVGNEQFF
TGTGCCAGCAGCGCCAAAGGAGCGGGAGTAGGCAATGAGCAGTTCTTC
>TRBV7-2|-|TRBJ2-3|-
CASSRNSLSTDTQYF
TGTGCCAGCAGCAGGAACTCCCTTAGCACAGATACGCAGTATTTT
>TRBV10-3|-|TRBJ1-1|-
CANGPGGDTEAFF
TGTGCCAACGGGCCCGGGGGTGACACTGAAGCTTTCTTT
>TRBV19|TRBD1|TRBJ2-7|-
CASSSLRGGTGVYEQYF
TGTGCCAGTAGTTCCCTAAGAGGGGGGACAGGGGTCTACGAGCAGTACTTC
>TRBV21-1|-|TRBJ1-2|-
CASSEETGANYGYTF
TGTGCCAGCAGCGAAGAGACTGGAGCTAACTATGGCTACACCTTC
>TRBV11-3|-|TRBJ2-7|-
CASSLGPGVEQYF
TGTGCCAGCAGCTTAGGGCCGGGAGTCGAGCAGTACTTC
>TRBV30|-|TRBJ2-3|-
CAWSKASGGTDTQYF
TGTGCCTGGAGTAAGGCGAGCGGAGGCACAGATACGCAGTATTTT
>TRBV5-1|-|TRBJ2-1|-
CASTLVGGNYNEQFF
TGCGCCAGCACACTCGTGGGGGGTAACTACAATGAGCAGTTCTTC
>TRBV15|-|TRBJ2-2|-
CATSREYTGELFF
TGTGCCACCAGCAGAGAGTACACCGGGGAGCTGTTTTTT
>TRBV28|-|TRBJ1-2|-
CASSQAGRYTF
TGTGCCAGCAGTCAGGCCGGGCGCTACACCTTC
>TRBV4-2|-|TRBJ2-7|-
CASSQEGGGTYEQYF
TGTGCCAGCAGCCAAGAAGGGGGGGGAACCTACGAGCAGTACTTC
>TRBV5-1|TRBD1|TRBJ1-1|-
CASSSAQGARAEAFF
TGCGCCAGCAGCTCCGCACAGGGGGCTCGGGCTGAAGCTTTCTTT
>TRBV20-1|-|TRBJ2-1|-
CSASSYNEQFF
TGCAGTGCTAGTAGCTACAATGAGCAGTTCTTC
>TRBV4-2|-|TRBJ2-7|-
CASSQERASWQGSYEQYF
TGTGCCAGCAGCCAAGAAAGGGCCAGCTGGCAGGGATCCTACGAGCAGTACTTC
>TRBV7-2|-|TRBJ2-1|-
CASSLEYSNNEQFF
TGTGCCAGCAGCTTAGAGTACTCGAACAATGAGCAGTTCTTC
>TRBV6-4|TRBD1|TRBJ2-1|-
CASSDSIRDRGKNEQFF
TGTGCCAGCAGTGACTCGATAAGGGACAGGGGGAAAAATGAGCAGTTCTTC
>TRBV19|-|TRBJ2-7|once
CASSISGTFSYEQYF
TGTGCCAGTAGTATTTCGGGGACCTTCTCCTACGAGCAGTACTTC
>TRBV28|TRBD1|TRBJ2-7|-
CASKEETGTYEQYF
TGTGCCAGCAAAGAAGAGACAGGGACCTACGAGCAGTACTTC
>TRBV4-3|-|TRBJ1-1|-
CASSQGGGLNTEAFF
TGCGCCAGCAGCCAAGGTGGGGGTTTGAACACTGAAGCTTTCTTT
>TRBV28|TRBD1|TRBJ2-6|-
CASSPNPGTGGLSGANVLTF
TGTGCCAGCAGTCCGAACCCCGGGACAGGGGGCCTCTCTGGGGCCAACGTCCTGACTTTC
>TRBV9|-|TRBJ1-3|few
CASSRGGRGDSGNTIYF
TGTGCCAGCAGCAGAGGGGGAAGGGGTGACTCTGGAAACACCATATATTTT
>TRBV9|-|TRBJ2-3|once
CASSVVAAGSGTDTQYF
TGTGCCAGCAGCGTAGTCGCGGCGGGAAGTGGGACAGATACGCAGTATTTT
>TRBV18|TRBD1|TRBJ1-1|few
CATQGATEAFF
TGTGCCACGCAGGGGGCCACTGAAGCTTTCTTT
>TRBV11-3|TRBD1|TRBJ2-7|-
CASSQAYGQESYEQYF
TGTGCCAGCAGCCAAGCCTACGGACAGGAGTCCTACGAGCAGTACTTC
>TRBV6-5|-|TRBJ2-2|-
CASKQWTGELFF
TGTGCCAGCAAGCAGTGGACCGGGGAGCTGTTTTTT